The rows below give T cell receptor beta chains drawn from one sample of a study of T cell responses to AZD1222 COVID-19 vaccine. Assay: immunoSEQ multiplex PCR; the TCRdb copy retains only in-frame clones and omits some. This table holds about 140,000 clones, 90% found once. This specimen was peripheral blood, taken on day 0 of AZD1222 vaccination. Source of these receptors: an adult in good health. The CDR3 runs from the conserved cysteine through the conserved F or W. Fields, in order: clone size, V gene, D gene, J gene, CDR3 DNA, CDR3 protein. The D gene is left open where the match is weak. Size values are once, few and many counts, or a class for expanded clones, and some rows have none.

clone_size: NA
v_call: TRBV2
d_call: TRBD1
j_call: TRBJ1-2
cdr3_nt: TGTGCCAGCAGTGTCCAGACAGGGGACTATGGCTACACCTTC
cdr3_aa: CASSVQTGDYGYTF

clone_size: few
v_call: TRBV2
d_call: NA
j_call: TRBJ2-7
cdr3_nt: TGTGCCAGCAATTTGGGGGGTTACGAGCAGTACTTC
cdr3_aa: CASNLGGYEQYF

clone_size: NA
v_call: TRBV27
d_call: TRBD1
j_call: TRBJ2-7
cdr3_nt: TGTGCCAGCAGTTCGATCGACGACAGGGCGCGTCGGTACGAGCAGTACTTC
cdr3_aa: CASSSIDDRARRYEQYF

clone_size: NA
v_call: TRBV7-4
d_call: NA
j_call: TRBJ2-7
cdr3_nt: TGTGCCAGCAGCCCCCACACCGACTCTAATACGGGTAGGTACTACGAGCAGTACTTC
cdr3_aa: CASSPHTDSNTGRYYEQYF

clone_size: NA
v_call: TRBV19
d_call: NA
j_call: TRBJ1-2
cdr3_nt: TGTGCCAGTGGACTGGGACCCGGCAGCGGCTACACCTTC
cdr3_aa: CASGLGPGSGYTF

clone_size: NA
v_call: TRBV6-2/TRBV6-3
d_call: NA
j_call: TRBJ1-6
cdr3_nt: TGTGCCAGCAGTCCCGGGACGGAGACACCCCTCCACTTT
cdr3_aa: CASSPGTETPLHF

clone_size: NA
v_call: TRBV6-5
d_call: NA
j_call: TRBJ2-2
cdr3_nt: TGTGCCAGCAAGCCGTTGGGACAGAACACCGGGGAGCTGTTTTTT
cdr3_aa: CASKPLGQNTGELFF

clone_size: NA
v_call: TRBV12-5
d_call: TRBD2
j_call: TRBJ2-1
cdr3_nt: TGTGCTAGTGGTTTGGGACTAGCGGCTTCCTACAATGAGCAGTTCTTC
cdr3_aa: CASGLGLAASYNEQFF

clone_size: NA
v_call: TRBV5-1
d_call: NA
j_call: TRBJ1-1
cdr3_nt: TGCGCCAGCAGCTTCCGTGGGACGGTGAACACTGAAGCTTTCTTT
cdr3_aa: CASSFRGTVNTEAFF

clone_size: NA
v_call: TRBV18
d_call: NA
j_call: TRBJ1-2
cdr3_nt: TGTGCCAGCTCACCCAACGCTCGCTATGGCTACACCTTC
cdr3_aa: CASSPNARYGYTF

clone_size: NA
v_call: TRBV6-2/TRBV6-3
d_call: NA
j_call: TRBJ2-3
cdr3_nt: TGTGCCAGCAGTGTTACAGGGCCCACAGATACGCAGTATTTT
cdr3_aa: CASSVTGPTDTQYF

clone_size: once
v_call: TRBV2
d_call: TRBD1
j_call: TRBJ1-2
cdr3_nt: TGTGCCAGCAGTCTACAGGGGTTTGGTGGCTACACCTTC
cdr3_aa: CASSLQGFGGYTF

clone_size: NA
v_call: TRBV7-2
d_call: NA
j_call: TRBJ2-3
cdr3_nt: TGTGCCAGCAGCCTCGTGGGGGGTACGCAGTATTTT
cdr3_aa: CASSLVGGTQYF

clone_size: NA
v_call: TRBV23-1
d_call: NA
j_call: TRBJ1-2
cdr3_nt: TGCGCCAGCAGTCGGACAGCCGATGGCTATGGCTACACCTTC
cdr3_aa: CASSRTADGYGYTF

clone_size: NA
v_call: TRBV19
d_call: NA
j_call: TRBJ2-7
cdr3_nt: TGTGCCAGTAGTTCCCAGAACGAGCAGTACTTC
cdr3_aa: CASSSQNEQYF

clone_size: once
v_call: TRBV5-6
d_call: NA
j_call: TRBJ2-7
cdr3_nt: TGTGCCAGCCGTCGCCAAATTTGTAGGGACTGCGAGCAGTACTTC
cdr3_aa: CASRRQICRDCEQYF

clone_size: NA
v_call: TRBV7-6
d_call: TRBD1
j_call: TRBJ2-3
cdr3_nt: TGTGCCAGCAGCTTAGGACAGGGGACCCTGAGGGGTACGCAGTATTTT
cdr3_aa: CASSLGQGTLRGTQYF

clone_size: NA
v_call: TRBV29-1
d_call: TRBD1
j_call: TRBJ2-2
cdr3_nt: TGCAGCGTGATTACAGGGGGCACCGGGGAGCTGTTTTTT
cdr3_aa: CSVITGGTGELFF

clone_size: NA
v_call: TRBV19
d_call: TRBD1
j_call: TRBJ1-2
cdr3_nt: TGTGCCAGTTACTCGCTTCCGAGACAGGGGATTTCGTATGGCTACACCTTC
cdr3_aa: CASYSLPRQGISYGYTF

clone_size: few
v_call: TRBV3-1/TRBV3-2
d_call: NA
j_call: TRBJ1-2
cdr3_nt: TGTGCCAGCAGCCAAGATATCGGCACGAGGTATGGCTACACCTTC
cdr3_aa: CASSQDIGTRYGYTF

clone_size: NA
v_call: TRBV6-5
d_call: NA
j_call: TRBJ2-7
cdr3_nt: TGTGCCACGACTCAGGGTTCTACCTACGAGCAGTACTTC
cdr3_aa: CATTQGSTYEQYF

clone_size: NA
v_call: TRBV9
d_call: NA
j_call: TRBJ2-3
cdr3_nt: TGTGCCAGCAGTGGAGTGCGTACAGATACGCAGTATTTT
cdr3_aa: CASSGVRTDTQYF

clone_size: NA
v_call: TRBV19
d_call: TRBD1
j_call: TRBJ1-4
cdr3_nt: TGTGCCAGTAGGCGAATCAGGGGGCAGGGTGAAAAACTGTTTTTT
cdr3_aa: CASRRIRGQGEKLFF

clone_size: NA
v_call: TRBV6-5
d_call: NA
j_call: TRBJ2-1
cdr3_nt: TGTGCCAGCAGTTTCGCGGCAGGTCTAAATGAGCAGTTCTTC
cdr3_aa: CASSFAAGLNEQFF

clone_size: NA
v_call: TRBV12-3/TRBV12-4
d_call: NA
j_call: TRBJ2-7
cdr3_nt: TGTGCCAGCAGTTTTAGGTTCGAGCAGTACTTC
cdr3_aa: CASSFRFEQYF

clone_size: NA
v_call: TRBV5-1
d_call: NA
j_call: TRBJ2-3
cdr3_nt: TGCGCCAGCAGCTTGGACCCTCGATCTAGCACAGATACGCAGTATTTT
cdr3_aa: CASSLDPRSSTDTQYF

clone_size: NA
v_call: TRBV2
d_call: TRBD1
j_call: TRBJ1-2
cdr3_nt: TGTGCCAGCAGTGAAGGTGGGACAGGGGTTGGCTACACCTTC
cdr3_aa: CASSEGGTGVGYTF

clone_size: NA
v_call: TRBV19
d_call: TRBD2
j_call: TRBJ2-2
cdr3_nt: TGTGCCAGTAGTATCCATCCTAGCGGGAGGTCAGGCACCGGGGAGCTGTTTTTT
cdr3_aa: CASSIHPSGRSGTGELFF

clone_size: NA
v_call: TRBV6-1
d_call: NA
j_call: TRBJ1-1
cdr3_nt: TGTGCCAGCAGTGAAGTTCAGTTCGCGGCTTTCTTT
cdr3_aa: CASSEVQFAAFF

clone_size: NA
v_call: TRBV7-9
d_call: NA
j_call: TRBJ1-2
cdr3_nt: TGTGCCAGCAGCCGACCGGGGCTTGGGTATGGCTACACCTTC
cdr3_aa: CASSRPGLGYGYTF

clone_size: NA
v_call: TRBV2
d_call: TRBD2
j_call: TRBJ2-1
cdr3_nt: TGTGCCAGCAGACGCGGACTAGCGGGATTGGGCAATGAGCAGTTCTTC
cdr3_aa: CASRRGLAGLGNEQFF

clone_size: NA
v_call: TRBV10-3
d_call: NA
j_call: TRBJ1-1
cdr3_nt: TGTGCCATCAGTGAGTCGACCCTACGAGAAGCTTTCTTT
cdr3_aa: CAISESTLREAFF

clone_size: NA
v_call: TRBV18
d_call: NA
j_call: TRBJ1-2
cdr3_nt: TGTGCCAGCTCACCTGGGACGGGAAACTATGGCTACACCTTC
cdr3_aa: CASSPGTGNYGYTF

clone_size: NA
v_call: TRBV7-2
d_call: TRBD1
j_call: TRBJ1-6
cdr3_nt: TGTGCCAGCAGCGCGCGGACAGGGTCTAATTCACCCCTCCACTTT
cdr3_aa: CASSARTGSNSPLHF

clone_size: NA
v_call: TRBV18
d_call: TRBD1
j_call: TRBJ2-1
cdr3_nt: TGTGCCAGCTCACCCCCGGGACAGGGGGCGGCGGGCAATGAGCAGTTCTTC
cdr3_aa: CASSPPGQGAAGNEQFF

clone_size: NA
v_call: TRBV5-4
d_call: NA
j_call: TRBJ1-4
cdr3_nt: TGTGCCAGCAGCTCGAGGGGGGGCTCGGGAAAACTGTTTTTT
cdr3_aa: CASSSRGGSGKLFF

clone_size: NA
v_call: TRBV27
d_call: TRBD1
j_call: TRBJ2-3
cdr3_nt: TGTGCCAGCAGTCCAGACAGGGGCCGTATCACAGATACGCAGTATTTT
cdr3_aa: CASSPDRGRITDTQYF

clone_size: NA
v_call: TRBV7-3
d_call: TRBD2
j_call: TRBJ2-1
cdr3_nt: TGTGCCAGCAGCTTAACGTTAGCGGGAGGGCCTGGTGAGCAGTTCTTC
cdr3_aa: CASSLTLAGGPGEQFF

clone_size: NA
v_call: TRBV2
d_call: TRBD1
j_call: TRBJ1-2
cdr3_nt: TGTGCTATCGGGACAGGGGCCTATGGCTACACCTTC
cdr3_aa: CAIGTGAYGYTF

clone_size: NA
v_call: TRBV4-1
d_call: NA
j_call: TRBJ2-5
cdr3_nt: TGCGCCAGCAGCCAAGTCGCGGGATGGCAAGAGACCCAGTACTTC
cdr3_aa: CASSQVAGWQETQYF

clone_size: NA
v_call: TRBV11-3
d_call: NA
j_call: TRBJ2-2
cdr3_nt: TGTGCCCCCAAAAGGGGTTCCTTCGATACCGGGGAGCTGTTTTTT
cdr3_aa: CAPKRGSFDTGELFF

clone_size: NA
v_call: TRBV30
d_call: NA
j_call: TRBJ1-6
cdr3_nt: TGTGCCTGGAGTCGGATCTCGGGGTGGGCACCCCTCCACTTT
cdr3_aa: CAWSRISGWAPLHF

clone_size: NA
v_call: TRBV7-8
d_call: TRBD2
j_call: TRBJ2-7
cdr3_nt: TGTGCCAGCAGCCCTTGGACTAGCGGGGTCTACGAGCAGTACTTC
cdr3_aa: CASSPWTSGVYEQYF

clone_size: once
v_call: TRBV19
d_call: NA
j_call: TRBJ1-1
cdr3_nt: TGTGCCAGTAGTTCCCCTATCAGGCAGCCGACTCAGTACACTGAAGCTTTCTTT
cdr3_aa: CASSSPIRQPTQYTEAFF

clone_size: NA
v_call: TRBV2
d_call: NA
j_call: TRBJ2-2
cdr3_nt: TGTGCCAGCAGCGGCGGGACGGTAAACACCGGGGAGCTGTTTTTT
cdr3_aa: CASSGGTVNTGELFF

clone_size: once
v_call: TRBV9
d_call: NA
j_call: TRBJ2-5
cdr3_nt: TGTGCCAGCAGCGTGGGTGGCAGGGCGGGGAGAGAGACCCAGTACTTC
cdr3_aa: CASSVGGRAGRETQYF

clone_size: NA
v_call: TRBV5-1
d_call: TRBD2
j_call: TRBJ2-3
cdr3_nt: TGCGCCAGCAGCTTGGGAGGACTAGCCGACACAGATACGCAGTATTTT
cdr3_aa: CASSLGGLADTDTQYF

clone_size: NA
v_call: TRBV7-9
d_call: TRBD2
j_call: TRBJ2-1
cdr3_nt: TGTGCCAGCAGCACTCCCAGTCAGCGGGAGCGCTACAATGAGCAGTTCTTC
cdr3_aa: CASSTPSQRERYNEQFF

clone_size: once
v_call: TRBV11-2
d_call: NA
j_call: TRBJ1-1
cdr3_nt: TGTGCCAGCAGCTTAGGGGTTGGGGGGAACACTGAAGCTTTCTTT
cdr3_aa: CASSLGVGGNTEAFF

clone_size: NA
v_call: TRBV11-3
d_call: NA
j_call: TRBJ1-1
cdr3_nt: TGTGCCAGCAGCTTAGAGTCTGACACTGAAGCTTTCTTT
cdr3_aa: CASSLESDTEAFF

clone_size: NA
v_call: TRBV4-2
d_call: NA
j_call: TRBJ2-7
cdr3_nt: TGTGCCAGCAGCCAGGGGGAGGGGGACGACTACGAGCAGTACTTC
cdr3_aa: CASSQGEGDDYEQYF